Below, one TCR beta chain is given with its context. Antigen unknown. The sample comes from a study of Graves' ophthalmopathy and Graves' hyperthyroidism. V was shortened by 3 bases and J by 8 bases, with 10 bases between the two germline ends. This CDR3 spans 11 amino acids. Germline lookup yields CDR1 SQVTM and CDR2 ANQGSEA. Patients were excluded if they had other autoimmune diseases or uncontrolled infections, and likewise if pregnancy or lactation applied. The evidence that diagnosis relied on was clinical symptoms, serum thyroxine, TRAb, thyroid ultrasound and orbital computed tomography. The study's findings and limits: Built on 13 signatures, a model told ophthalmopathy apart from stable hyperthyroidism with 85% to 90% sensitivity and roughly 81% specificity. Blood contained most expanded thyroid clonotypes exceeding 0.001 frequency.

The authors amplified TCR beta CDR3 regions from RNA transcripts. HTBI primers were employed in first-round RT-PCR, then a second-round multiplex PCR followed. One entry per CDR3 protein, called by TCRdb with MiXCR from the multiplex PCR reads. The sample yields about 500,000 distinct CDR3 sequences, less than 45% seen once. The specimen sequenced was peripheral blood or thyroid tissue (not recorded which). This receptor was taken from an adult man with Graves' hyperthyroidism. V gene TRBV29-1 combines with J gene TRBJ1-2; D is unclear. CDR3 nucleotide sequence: TGCAGCGTTGAGTGGGGTGAAGGCTACACCTTC. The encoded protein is CSVEWGEGYTF.